The 14 T cell receptor beta chains below were found in one sample sequenced in a study of T cells in Graves' hyperthyroidism and ophthalmopathy. There were TCR beta CDR3 regions amplified from RNA transcripts. First-round RT-PCR of the TCR CDR3 relied on the HTBI primer set. A single record per CDR3 protein comes from TCRdb applying MiXCR to the multiplex PCR reads. This sample yields 640,000 or so distinct CDR3 sequences, of which roughly 15% are seen a single time; about 3.9% belongs to the top ten. The sample consisted of blood. The receptors come from a middle-aged woman with Graves' ophthalmopathy.

This clonotype was found many times. The chain recombines TRBV15 with TRBJ1-1, with D unresolved. This CDR3 is 15 amino acids long. The germline gives CDR1 LNHNV, CDR2 YYDKDF (reference sequence). V was cut by 1 base and J by 6 bases, with 15 bases left in between. The CDR3 nucleotides read TGTGCCACCAGCAGAGTCTGGGGTCAGTGGGCTGAAGCTTTCTTT. It encodes CATSRVWGQWAEAFF.

There are many counts of this clonotype. The rearrangement links TRBV7-2 to TRBJ2-6, with TRBD1 as a possible D gene (6 bases). The ends were cut back, 5 bases at V and 12 bases at J, with 14 bases in the middle. The CDR3 totals 13 residues. Germline V gene lookup returns CDR1 SGHTA and CDR2 FQGNSA. In nucleotides, the CDR3 is TGTGCCAGCAGCGACAGGTCAAAGAGCGTCCTGACTTTC. This sequence encodes CASSDRSKSVLTF.

This clonotype was recorded a few times. The chain uses TRBV20-1 and TRBJ2-7, with D perhaps given as TRBD1 or TRBD2 (5 bases each). Trimming stripped 6 bases from V and 7 bases from J, with 25 bases between. The CDR3 spans 15 residues. Germline CDR1 reads DFQATT; CDR2 reads SNEGSKA (reference sequence). CDR3 nucleotide sequence: TGCAGTGCAGGGGTCCGTCGGGCGGCTTGGGGGGAGCAGTACTTC. Encoded protein: CSAGVRRAAWGEQYF.

This clonotype was detected many times. This sequence joins TRBV14 and TRBJ2-5, with TRBD2 as a possible D gene (5 bases). Trimming removed 0 bases at V and 2 bases at J, with 13 bases between. CDR3 length equals 16 residues. The germline CDR1 and CDR2 sequences are SGHDN and FVKESK. CDR3 sequence (DNA): TGTGCCAGCAGCCAAGATGCGAGGGCAAGTCAAGAGACCCAGTACTTC. The encoded protein is CASSQDARASQETQYF.

V is TRBV5-1 and J is TRBJ1-6, with TRBD1 matching 8 bases. Germline loops: CDR1 SGHRS, CDR2 YFSETQ. V was pared by 0 bases and J by 10 bases, with 3 bases of the junction left unmatched. CDR3 length: 14 amino acids. For the CDR3, the DNA is TGCGCCAGCAGCTTGGTGGCAGGGGGCTCACCCCTCCACTTT. Translated: CASSLVAGGSPLHF.

This clonotype was found a few times. This sequence joins TRBV29-1 and TRBJ2-5, with TRBD2 as a possible D gene (5 bases). The ends were cut back, 4 bases at V and 5 bases at J, with 11 bases in the middle. The CDR3 runs 12 residues. Germline CDR1 is SQVTM and CDR2 is ANQGSEA. The DNA for the CDR3 is TGCAGCGTTGGAGGGTTCAGGGAGACCCAGTACTTC. This sequence encodes CSVGGFRETQYF.

This clonotype showed up many times. The CDR3 DNA sequence: TGTGCCAGCAGCTGGGACAGCCCAAACACTGAAGCTTTCTTT. Protein product: CASSWDSPNTEAFF. This rearrangement joins TRBV6-1 to TRBJ1-1, with TRBD1 matching over 7 bases. Germline V gives CDR1 MNHNS, CDR2 SASEGT. With 6 bases clipped from V and 2 bases from J, the junction kept 6 bases outside the gene matches. This CDR3 comprises 14 residues.

This clonotype was seen many times. The rearrangement uses TRBV6-5 and TRBJ2-7; weak D call: TRBD2 (5 bases). The ends were cut back, 0 bases at V and 0 bases at J, with 12 bases in the middle. The CDR3 loop spans 16 amino acids. Germline CDR1 MNHEY, CDR2 SVGAGI. CDR3 protein: CASSYSSAESSYEQYF. The CDR3 DNA sequence: TGTGCCAGCAGTTACTCTTCAGCGGAAAGCTCCTACGAGCAGTACTTC.

The V and J genes are TRBV28 and TRBJ1-6; D is possibly TRBD1 (6 bases). The V and J ends lost 5 bases and 6 bases respectively, with 14 bases between them. Germline CDR1 reads MDHEN; CDR2 reads SYDVKM. The CDR3 sequence is 15 residues long. The CDR3 protein is CASSPQDRFNSPLHF. CDR3 DNA sequence: TGTGCCAGCAGTCCGCAGGACAGATTTAATTCACCCCTCCACTTT.

This clonotype was observed many times. The CDR3 region has the DNA TGTGCCAGCAGGCCCCAGGGTGAATCCGAGCAGTACTTC. It encodes CASRPQGESEQYF. This chain uses TRBV12-3 or TRBV12-4 with TRBJ2-7, with TRBD1 as a possible D gene (5 bases). There are 13 residues in the CDR3. Trimming took 6 bases from V and 6 from J, leaving 15 bases between them.

This clonotype was detected ten times or more. The rearrangement uses TRBV12-3 or TRBV12-4 and TRBJ2-7; 7 bases are shared with TRBD2. Trimming cost V 4 bases and J 3 bases; bases outside gene matches: 9. CDR3 length: 15 residues. CDR3 sequence: CASSYSAGVSYEQYF. CDR3 DNA: TGTGCCAGCAGTTACTCCGCGGGGGTCAGCTACGAGCAGTACTTC.

The table lists this clonotype with a few counts. The chain has TRBV12-3 or TRBV12-4 and TRBJ2-1; D is unresolved. CDR3 size: 12 residues. Deletions cut 4 bases from V and 11 bases from J, with 12 bases between. CDR3 sequence: CASSSGPFQQFF. The CDR3 DNA sequence: TGTGCCAGCAGTTCCGGGCCCTTTCAGCAGTTCTTC.

This clonotype was counted between two and nine times. V is TRBV11-2 and J is TRBJ2-3; a possible D gene is TRBD2 (5 bases). The germline V gene encodes CDR1 SGHAT and CDR2 FQNNGV. Trimming shortened V by 4 bases and J by 5 bases, and 16 bases separated the two germline ends. The CDR3 is 15 residues long. CDR3 loop: CASSYLGVVGDTQYF. The CDR3 nucleotides read TGTGCCAGCAGCTACCTGGGAGTTGTTGGAGATACGCAGTATTTT. The full variable domain, rest sourced from reference TRBV11-2 and TRBJ2-3, is EAGVAQSPRYKIIEKRQSVAFWCNPISGHATLYWYQQILGQGPKLLIQFQNNGVVDDSQLPKDRFSAERLKGVDSTLKIQPAKLEDSAVYLCASSYLGVVGDTQYFGPGTRLTVL.

The chain carries TRBV7-2 and TRBJ1-5, with TRBD1 matching over 9 bases. V shed 0 bases and J 5 bases; nucleotides not matched to a gene: 2. Germline lookup yields CDR1 SGHTA and CDR2 FQGNSA. The length of the CDR3 is 15 residues. The CDR3 coding sequence is TGTGCCAGCAGCTTAGCGGGGACAGGGTATCAGCCCCAGCATTTT. This gives the protein CASSLAGTGYQPQHF.